A single sample gave rise to the 23 T cell receptor beta chains below, sequenced in a study of beta chain features in type 1 diabetes. Study-wide points: Within each of all four CD4+ subsets, Type 1 diabetes patients had TCRB CDR3s that were moderately but significantly shorter.

Antigens of these TCRs are unknown. The study reverse transcribed the entire isolated RNA, so it sequenced expressed TCRB transcripts. Data came from immunoSEQ multiplex PCR; TCRdb stores just in-frame clones and leaves some out. The table shows around 140,000 clones, with 9% occurring only once. The sequenced sample was central memory CD4+ T cells from blood. These receptors were obtained from a man between 25 and 39 years old with type 1 diabetes.

In its sample, this clone was seen a few times. The J gene is TRBJ1-6, the V gene TRBV2, with a possible D match to TRBD1 (5 bases). Germline lookup yields CDR1 SNHLY and CDR2 FYNNEI. V gave up 4 bases and J gave up 8 bases, with 12 bases separating them. This CDR3 spans 14 amino acids. The chain's CDR3 is CASSAQQVDSPLHF. CDR3 bases: TGTGCCAGCAGTGCCCAACAGGTTGATTCACCCCTCCACTTT.

This clone showed up just a few times. The rearrangement joins TRBV29-1 to TRBJ2-3; a weak D match, TRBD1 (5 bases). The V gene's germline CDR1 is SQVTM and CDR2 ANQGSEA. Trimming took 6 bases from V and 4 from J, leaving 11 bases between them. The CDR3 has 12 residues. The CDR3 nucleotides are TGCAGCGTCACGACAGCAGCAGATACGCAGTATTTT. The encoded protein is CSVTTAADTQYF.

This clone showed up just a few times. This chain joins TRBV2 and TRBJ2-5; 10 bases fit TRBD1. CDR3 length equals 13 residues. Per the germline V gene, CDR1 is SNHLY and CDR2 is FYNNEI. Trimming at V came to 11 bases and at J to 2 bases, leaving 5 bases not matched to a gene. DNA of the CDR3: TGTGCCGGCGCGGGACAGGGGCAAGAGACCCAGTACTTC. Its protein product is CAGAGQGQETQYF. The full variable domain, with the rest looked up from reference TRBV2 and TRBJ2-5, is EPEVTQTPSHQVTQMGQEVILRCVPISNHLYFYWYRQILGQKVEFLVSFYNNEISEKSEIFDDQFSVERPDGSNFTLKIRSTKLEDSAMYFCAGAGQGQETQYFGPGTRLLVL.

The chain couples TRBV7-2 to TRBJ2-7, with 7 bases aligning to TRBD1. The CDR3 extends over 12 amino acids. V shed 5 bases and J 6 bases; nucleotides not matched to a gene: 4. Germline CDR1 SGHTA, CDR2 FQGNSA. The CDR3 region is CASSLRQGEQYF. In DNA form, the CDR3 reads TGTGCCAGCAGCCTCCGACAGGGCGAGCAGTACTTC.

The chain uses TRBV10-3 and TRBJ2-1, with D possibly being TRBD1 (6 bases). Looked up from germline, CDR1 is ENHRY and CDR2 is SYGVKD. CDR3 length: 15 residues. Trimming stripped 6 bases from V and 3 bases from J, with 15 bases between. The CDR3 loop is CAISPRGFDYNEQFF. The CDR3 DNA follows: TGTGCCATCAGCCCGAGGGGGTTCGACTACAATGAGCAGTTCTTC.

This clone was seen a few times. This sequence joins TRBV27 and TRBJ1-3; D perhaps matches TRBD1 (6 bases). Germline CDR1 reads MNHEY; CDR2 reads SMNVEV (reference sequence). The V and J ends lost 4 bases and 9 bases respectively, with 13 bases between them. The CDR3 loop spans 13 amino acids. CDR3: CASSSGGRSTIYF. The DNA of the CDR3 is TGTGCCAGCAGTTCGGGGGGCCGAAGCACCATATATTTT.

This clone showed up just a few times. The chain is built from TRBV5-1 and TRBJ1-4; D perhaps matches TRBD1 (5 bases). V was trimmed by 0 bases and J by 8 bases, leaving 17 bases between them. The CDR3 has 16 amino acids. The germline gives CDR1 SGHRS, CDR2 YFSETQ. The CDR3 sequence: CASSLGQGGIGEKLFF. CDR3 in DNA: TGCGCCAGCAGCTTGGGGCAGGGAGGGATTGGAGAAAAACTGTTTTTT.

In this sample, this clone turned up a few times. This sample includes further DNA sequences coding for the same CDR3. The chain is built from TRBV28 and TRBJ2-1; no reliable D call. The CDR3 has 13 amino acids. V lost 4 bases, J lost 0 bases, and 4 bases lay in between. Germline V gives CDR1 MDHEN, CDR2 SYDVKM. The chain's CDR3 is CASSSYSYNEQFF. CDR3 sequence (DNA): TGTGCCAGCAGTTCGTACTCCTACAATGAGCAGTTCTTC.

CDR3 region: CAISRGEAKNIQYF. For the CDR3, the DNA is TGTGCCATCAGTCGTGGGGAGGCCAAAAACATTCAGTACTTC. The chain uses TRBV10-3 and TRBJ2-4, with D possibly being TRBD2 (5 bases). Trimming removed 5 bases at V and 1 base at J, with 9 bases between. The CDR3 has 14 residues. Per germline, CDR1 ENHRY and CDR2 SYGVKD.

The rearrangement joins TRBV2 to TRBJ1-2; 9 positions agree with TRBD1. There are 13 residues in the CDR3. Trimming removed 6 bases from V and 7 bases from J; junction bases left unmatched: 6. Germline V lookup: CDR1 SNHLY, CDR2 FYNNEI. The CDR3 region is CASSAAQGAGYTF. The CDR3 DNA sequence: TGTGCCAGCAGCGCGGCACAGGGGGCTGGCTACACCTTC.

This clone was seen a handful of times. The chain is built from TRBV4-1 and TRBJ1-2, with a weak D call TRBD1 (6 bases). Germline CDR1 and CDR2: MGHRA and YSYEKL. Trimming took off 0 bases at V and 2 bases at J, with 10 bases between the two ends. CDR3 size: 15 residues. CDR3 residues: CASSQEAGENYGYTF. CDR3 DNA: TGCGCCAGCAGCCAAGAGGCAGGGGAGAACTATGGCTACACCTTC.

The chain is built from TRBV28 and TRBJ1-1; tentatively, D is TRBD1 (6 bases). Trimming pared 6 bases from V and 1 base from J, leaving 15 bases between. Germline V lookup: CDR1 MDHEN, CDR2 SYDVKM. The CDR3 sequence is 15 residues long. CDR3 region: CASSPPGRGNTEAFF. The CDR3 region has the DNA TGTGCCAGCAGCCCGCCGGGCAGGGGGAACACTGAAGCTTTCTTT.

This clone occurred a few times. V and J are TRBV7-9 and TRBJ2-7; 11 bases agree with TRBD2. Per germline, CDR1 SEHNR and CDR2 FQNEAQ (reference sequence). Trimming cost V 5 bases and J 5 bases; bases outside gene matches: 8. There are 15 residues in the CDR3. In nucleotides, the CDR3 is TGTGCCAGCAGCCCTAGACTAGCGGGGTCCCACGAGCAGTACTTC. Its translation is CASSPRLAGSHEQYF.

In its sample, this clone was seen a few times. The CDR3: CSVGGETQYF. Written as DNA, the CDR3 is TGCAGCGTCGGGGGAGAGACCCAGTACTTC. J is TRBJ2-5 and V is TRBV29-1; perhaps TRBD2 as D (6 bases). The V gene's germline CDR1 is SQVTM and CDR2 ANQGSEA. V was pared by 6 bases and J by 4 bases, with 6 bases between. The CDR3 contains 10 residues.

The sample holds a few counts of this clone. V gene TRBV29-1 combines with J gene TRBJ2-7, with 8 bases aligning to TRBD2. V was clipped by 3 bases and J by 5 bases; unmatched bases: 12. The CDR3 length is 15 residues. Per germline, CDR1 SQVTM and CDR2 ANQGSEA. CDR3 loop: CSVDGGAVGPDEQYF. The CDR3 region has the DNA TGCAGCGTTGACGGGGGGGCGGTCGGGCCTGACGAGCAGTACTTC.

The gene calls are TRBV7-3 and TRBJ1-1; D gene uncertain. V lost 5 bases to trimming and J lost 5 bases, with 15 bases between them. The CDR3 contains 14 residues. Germline CDR1 and CDR2: SGHTA and FQGTGA. CDR3 in amino acids: CASSQIGGQTEAFF. CDR3 coding DNA: TGTGCCAGCAGCCAAATAGGAGGGCAAACTGAAGCTTTCTTT. The complete variable domain, with remaining parts taken from reference TRBV7-3 and TRBJ1-1, reads GAGVSQTPSNKVTEKGKYVELRCDPISGHTALYWYRQSLGQGPEFLIYFQGTGAADDSGLPNDRFFAVRPEGSVSTLKIQRTERGDSAVYLCASSQIGGQTEAFFGQGTRLTVV.

There are a few counts of this clone. The chain joins TRBV30 to TRBJ2-1, with a tentative D call TRBD2 (7 bases). Trimming removed 0 bases at V and 9 bases at J, with 15 bases between. CDR1 is GTSNPN and CDR2 is SVGIG in the germline V gene (reference sequence). There are 14 residues in the CDR3. Written as DNA, the CDR3 is TGTGCCTGGAGTGTACCCCCGGGGGGCGTTGAGCAGTTCTTC. Translating it yields CAWSVPPGGVEQFF.

The table lists this clone with a few counts. The chain combines TRBV4-2 with TRBJ2-2; perhaps TRBD1 as D (5 bases). V dropped 0 bases and J dropped 4 bases, with 12 bases sitting between them. Germline V CDR1 and CDR2: LGHNA, YNFKEQ. The CDR3 totals 16 residues. CDR3 protein: CASSQDLHRSTGELFF. The CDR3 nucleotides read TGTGCCAGCAGCCAAGATCTCCACAGGTCCACCGGGGAGCTGTTTTTT.

There are a few counts of this clone. The gene calls are TRBV7-9 and TRBJ1-1, with D possibly being TRBD1 (5 bases). In germline, CDR1 is SEHNR, CDR2 FQNEAQ (reference sequence). This CDR3 is built from 16 residues. V gave up 1 base and J gave up 4 bases, with 16 bases separating them. The CDR3 region is CASSLGAGRLGTEAFF. CDR3 DNA: TGTGCCAGCAGCTTAGGGGCAGGGCGCTTGGGCACTGAAGCTTTCTTT.

The V gene is TRBV6-5, the J gene TRBJ2-3; TRBD2 matches at 9 bases. This CDR3 is 15 amino acids long. Trimming at V came to 0 bases and at J to 5 bases, leaving 3 bases not matched to a gene. CDR1 and CDR2 from the germline V gene are MNHEY and SVGAGI. CDR3: CASSYSLAGEDTQYF. The CDR3 DNA reads as TGTGCCAGCAGTTACTCGTTAGCGGGGGAAGATACGCAGTATTTT.

This clone showed up just a few times. This same CDR3 is encoded by further DNA sequences in the sample. V usage is TRBV30 and J usage is TRBJ1-5, with D uncertain. CDR1 is GTSNPN and CDR2 is SVGIG in the germline V gene (reference sequence). CDR3 size: 13 residues. V shed 0 bases and J shed 5 bases, with 8 bases lying between them. Written as DNA, the CDR3 is TGTGCCTGGAGTGTACGGGAGGATCAGCCCCAGCATTTT. It translates to CAWSVREDQPQHF.

The CDR3 DNA follows: TGCGCCAGCAGCTTGAACGTAGCGGGGCAAGAGACCCAGTACTTC. Its protein is CASSLNVAGQETQYF. The V gene is TRBV5-1, the J gene TRBJ2-5, with 8 bases identical to TRBD2. The V gene's germline CDR1 is SGHRS and CDR2 YFSETQ. Losses at the gene ends were 1 base for V and 2 bases for J; bases not matched to a gene: 4. This CDR3 region has 15 residues.

This clone has just a few counts. V gene TRBV2 combines with J gene TRBJ1-2; no firm D call. Looked up from germline, CDR1 is SNHLY and CDR2 is FYNNEI. Trimming took 2 bases from V and 7 from J, leaving 8 bases between them. The CDR3 extends over 12 amino acids. CDR3 region: CASSENSLGYTF. CDR3 nucleotide sequence: TGTGCCAGCAGTGAAAACAGCCTTGGCTACACCTTC.